Below, 28 T cell receptor beta chains from the same sample are listed, as sequenced in a study of control samples from healthy donors and cancer patients. Sequencing was performed with immunoSEQ multiplex PCR; in TCRdb, only in-frame clones are kept and a portion is missing. The sample carries around 90,000 clones, under 90% recorded once. Sequenced sample: blood. The receptors were sampled from a woman aged 40 to 50 in good health.

The V gene is TRBV6-5, the J gene TRBJ1-4, with a possible D match to TRBD1 (6 bases). Germline lookup yields CDR1 MNHEY and CDR2 SVGAGI. This CDR3 has 14 residues. Trimming cost V 6 bases and J 4 bases, with 12 bases left between them. This CDR3 reads CASRSGQDNEKLFF. CDR3 coding DNA: TGTGCCAGCAGATCGGGACAAGATAATGAAAAACTGTTTTTT.

This chain's CDR3 is CASSTGLAGGATGRFF. The DNA of the CDR3 is TGTGCCAGCAGCACGGGACTAGCGGGGGGCGCCACAGGGCGGTTCTTC. J is TRBJ2-1 and V is TRBV7-2, with TRBD2 matching over 15 bases. Germline V lookup: CDR1 SGHTA, CDR2 FQGNSA. The V and J ends lost 5 bases and 15 bases, in that order; junction bases with no gene match: 14. CDR3 length: 16 amino acids. The entire variable domain, with the rest obtained from reference TRBV7-2 and TRBJ2-1, is as follows: GAGVSQSPSNKVTEKGKDVELRCDPISGHTALYWYRQSLGQGLEFLIYFQGNSAPDKSGLPSDRFSAERTGGSVSTLTIQRTQQEDSAVYLCASSTGLAGGATGRFFGPGTRLTVL.

The genes are TRBV7-9 and TRBJ1-5; a possible D gene is TRBD1 (6 bases). Germline CDR1 reads SEHNR; CDR2 reads FQNEAQ (reference sequence). The V gene lost 5 bases and the J gene lost 4 bases, with 18 bases spanning the gap. The CDR3 is 16 amino acids. CDR3 nucleotides: TGTGCCAGCAGCGCCCCCGGGGGGGGCCGGAATCAGCCCCAGCATTTT. Residues: CASSAPGGGRNQPQHF.

J is TRBJ2-5 and V is TRBV25-1; a weak D match, TRBD2 (5 bases). The V gene lost 8 bases and the J gene lost 3 bases, with 13 bases spanning the gap. Looked up from germline, CDR1 is MGHDK and CDR2 is SYGVNS. This CDR3 is 13 amino acids long. CDR3 sequence reads: CASATTTEETQYF. For the CDR3, the DNA is TGTGCCAGCGCGACTACGACCGAAGAGACCCAGTACTTC.

The V and J genes are TRBV18 and TRBJ1-4, with D unclear. The length of the CDR3 is 13 residues. Germline lookup yields CDR1 KGHSH and CDR2 LQKENI. Trimming left V 3 bases short and J 8 bases short, with 10 bases between. The DNA of the CDR3 is TGTGCCAGCTCACCCCCCTCCTGGGAAAAACTGTTTTTT. Translation: CASSPPSWEKLFF.

This clone was recorded only once. The chain recombines TRBV19 with TRBJ2-7, with a tentative D call TRBD1 (5 bases). This CDR3 is built from 13 residues. Per germline, CDR1 LNHDA and CDR2 SQIVND (reference sequence). V lost 5 bases, J lost 5 bases, and 13 bases lay in between. CDR3 amino acids: CASSPRESHEQYF. In nucleotides, the CDR3 is TGTGCCAGTAGTCCCAGGGAATCCCACGAGCAGTACTTC.

This clone has a handful of counts. The CDR3: CASRIYGGGTDTQYF. The CDR3 DNA reads as TGTGCCAGCAGGATCTACGGCGGGGGCACAGATACGCAGTATTTT. The V gene is TRBV6-5, the J gene TRBJ2-3, with D maybe TRBD2 (6 bases). Trimming took off 6 bases at V and 1 base at J, with 14 bases between the two ends. In germline, CDR1 is MNHEY, CDR2 SVGAGI. The CDR3 extends over 15 amino acids.

This chain uses TRBV10-3 with TRBJ1-6; possible D gene TRBD1, 5 bases. Germline CDR1 and CDR2: ENHRY and SYGVKD. CDR3 size: 14 residues. V was pared by 0 bases and J by 10 bases, with 10 bases between. CDR3 amino acids: CAISESTRDSPLHF. The CDR3 DNA reads as TGTGCCATCAGTGAGTCGACCCGGGACTCACCCCTCCACTTT.

The chain couples TRBV7-2 to TRBJ2-7; TRBD2 matches 12 bases. The J segment lost 11 bases and the V segment lost 1 base, leaving 6 bases of the junction unmatched. CDR1 and CDR2 from the germline V gene are SGHTA and FQGNSA. The CDR3 covers 14 residues. The CDR3 region has the DNA TGTGCCAGCAGCTTAGGGTTCACTAGCGGGGGGAAGTACTTC. This gives the protein CASSLGFTSGGKYF. The full variable domain, in which reference TRBV7-2 and TRBJ2-7 provide the parts outside the CDR3, is GAGVSQSPSNKVTEKGKDVELRCDPISGHTALYWYRQSLGQGLEFLIYFQGNSAPDKSGLPSDRFSAERTGGSVSTLTIQRTQQEDSAVYLCASSLGFTSGGKYFGPGTRLTVT.

The CDR3 is CASSDRYNQPQHF. The CDR3 DNA reads as TGTGCCAGCAGCGACAGGTACAATCAGCCCCAGCATTTT. The V gene is TRBV12-3 or TRBV12-4, the J gene TRBJ1-5, with D maybe TRBD1 (6 bases). This CDR3 has 13 residues. The ends were cut back, 6 bases at V and 3 bases at J, with 9 bases in the middle.

This clone was picked up one time. The V gene is TRBV3-1 (or the pseudogene TRBV3-2), the J gene TRBJ1-2; D not certain. The germline V gene has CDR1 LGHDT and CDR2 YNNKEL (reference sequence). Trimming left V 0 bases short and J 4 bases short, with 12 bases between. The length of the CDR3 is 15 residues. CDR3 sequence (DNA): TGTGCCAGCAGCCAAGAGGGCCGAGGGAGCTATGGCTACACCTTC. Its protein is CASSQEGRGSYGYTF.

CDR3 sequence: CASSLQLAGPGTGELFF. CDR3 nucleotide sequence: TGTGCCAGCAGCTTACAGCTAGCGGGGCCGGGGACCGGGGAGCTGTTTTTT. The chain combines TRBV7-2 with TRBJ2-2; TRBD2 matches at 9 bases. The ends lost 2 bases at V and 5 bases at J; junction bases unmatched: 9. CDR1 is SGHTA and CDR2 is FQGNSA in the germline V gene. The CDR3 runs to 17 residues.

The V gene is TRBV13, the J gene TRBJ1-1; D unclear. This CDR3 region has 13 residues. CDR1 is PRHDT, CDR2 FYEKMQ, per germline (reference sequence). Between the trimmed V and J ends, which lost 3 bases and 0 bases, there was a span of 5 bases. The CDR3 nucleotides are TGTGCCAGCAGCTTGAATATGAACACTGAAGCTTTCTTT. Its translation: CASSLNMNTEAFF.

The chain combines TRBV2 with TRBJ1-1; 10 bases agree with TRBD1. V lost 7 bases, J lost 4 bases, and 3 bases stayed unmatched. Germline V gives CDR1 SNHLY, CDR2 FYNNEI. This CDR3 spans 13 amino acids. The CDR3 here is CASTRTGGTEAFF. The CDR3 DNA follows: TGTGCCAGCACGCGGACAGGGGGCACTGAAGCTTTCTTT.

This chain joins TRBV10-3 and TRBJ1-2, with D possibly TRBD1 on 6 matching bases. Germline loops: CDR1 ENHRY, CDR2 SYGVKD. The CDR3 consists of 16 residues. The V and J ends lost 0 bases and 0 bases respectively, with 11 bases between them. CDR3: CAISESRQAPNYGYTF. DNA for the CDR3: TGTGCCATCAGTGAGTCGAGACAGGCCCCTAACTATGGCTACACCTTC.

The chain is built from TRBV18 and TRBJ2-7; D gene unclear. Germline-derived CDR1 and CDR2 are KGHSH and LQKENI. The CDR3 extends over 13 amino acids. Between the trimmed V and J ends, which lost 3 bases and 0 bases, there was a span of 6 bases. This chain's CDR3 is CASSPADSYEQYF. CDR3 bases: TGTGCCAGCTCACCTGCGGACTCCTACGAGCAGTACTTC.

This chain uses TRBV4-3 with TRBJ2-2; maybe TRBD2 (7 bases). Per the germline V gene, CDR1 is LGHNA and CDR2 is YSLEER. The length of the CDR3 is 17 residues. Trimming pared 3 bases from V and 3 bases from J, leaving 17 bases between. As DNA, the CDR3 is TGCGCCAGCAGCCATTTACTCGGGGGGCAGGACACCGGGGAGCTGTTTTTT. Encoded protein: CASSHLLGGQDTGELFF.

This chain connects TRBV7-7 to TRBJ2-3; a weak D match, TRBD2 (6 bases). The germline CDR1 and CDR2 sequences are SSHAT and FNYEAQ (reference sequence). CDR3 length equals 15 residues. The ends were cut back, 5 bases at V and 5 bases at J, with 17 bases in the middle. This CDR3 is CASSSGSGGRDTQYF. CDR3 DNA: TGTGCCAGCAGCAGTGGTAGCGGTGGGAGAGATACGCAGTATTTT.

The J gene is TRBJ1-5, the V gene TRBV12-3 or TRBV12-4; D unresolved. With 10 bases removed from V and 6 bases from J, the gap between germline ends came to 13 bases. The CDR3 has 12 amino acids. This CDR3 is CATASGGQPQHF. CDR3 bases: TGTGCCACAGCATCGGGCGGTCAGCCCCAGCATTTT.

V is TRBV7-3 and J is TRBJ2-1; D might be TRBD1 (6 bases). V was shortened by 2 bases and J by 3 bases, with 14 bases between the two germline ends. In germline, CDR1 is SGHTA, CDR2 FQGTGA. The CDR3 length is 16 residues. The CDR3 spells CASSLGGGLNYNEQFF. In DNA form, the CDR3 reads TGTGCCAGCAGCTTAGGTGGGGGCCTTAACTACAATGAGCAGTTCTTC.

This clone was seen only a few times. The chain recombines TRBV7-2 with TRBJ1-5; D is uncertain. Per germline, CDR1 SGHTA and CDR2 FQGNSA. The CDR3 sequence is 13 residues long. Trimming took 5 bases from V and 9 from J, leaving 14 bases between them. The CDR3 DNA follows: TGTGCCAGCAGCCCCCGCGGCGTTGGGCCCCAGCATTTT. It specifies CASSPRGVGPQHF.

The rearrangement uses TRBV6-5 and TRBJ1-2; D is uncertain. Trimming removed 6 bases at V and 0 bases at J, with 11 bases between. From germline, CDR1 is MNHEY and CDR2 SVGAGI. The length of the CDR3 is 14 residues. For the CDR3, the DNA is TGTGCCAGCAGCTACGGGGTTACTAACTATGGCTACACCTTC. Protein sequence: CASSYGVTNYGYTF.

The chain has TRBV3-1 (or the pseudogene TRBV3-2) and TRBJ2-2; D remains ambiguous. V was clipped by 1 base and J by 5 bases, with 14 bases between them. The CDR3 consists of 16 residues. Germline V gene sequence: CDR1 LGHDT, CDR2 YNNKEL (reference sequence). Written as DNA, the CDR3 is TGTGCCAGCAGCCAAGTCCTAGGGCCAGAAACCGGGGAGCTGTTTTTT. Encoded protein: CASSQVLGPETGELFF.

The gene calls are TRBV6-4 and TRBJ1-2, with TRBD1 matching 8 bases. The germline gives CDR1 MRHNA, CDR2 SNTAGT. This CDR3 is built from 13 residues. Trimming at V came to 6 bases and at J to 5 bases, leaving 5 bases not matched to a gene. This chain's CDR3 is CASRDQGAYGYTF. The CDR3 nucleotides read TGTGCCAGCAGAGACCAGGGGGCATATGGCTACACCTTC.

V usage is TRBV12-5 and J usage is TRBJ1-4; TRBD1 matches 10 bases. CDR1 and CDR2 from the germline V gene are LGHNT and FRNRAP. The J segment lost 8 bases and the V segment lost 5 bases, leaving 5 bases of the junction unmatched. The CDR3 covers 14 residues. CDR3 loop: CASGTDRGKEKLFF. The CDR3 DNA is TGTGCTAGTGGTACGGACAGGGGGAAGGAAAAACTGTTTTTT.

The genes are TRBV5-8 and TRBJ2-5, with TRBD1 identical over 8 bases. Germline CDR1 and CDR2: SGHTS and YDEGEE. The CDR3 length is 15 residues. Losses at the gene ends were 1 base for V and 4 bases for J; bases not matched to a gene: 6. CDR3 loop: CASSLFQGARETQYF. CDR3 nucleotide sequence: TGTGCCAGCAGCTTGTTTCAGGGGGCAAGAGAGACCCAGTACTTC.

V is TRBV18 and J is TRBJ1-4, with 7 positions matching TRBD1. Losses at the gene ends were 5 bases for V and 0 bases for J; bases not matched to a gene: 6. CDR1 is KGHSH and CDR2 is LQKENI in the germline V gene. This CDR3 has 16 residues. Written as DNA, the CDR3 is TGTGCCAGCTCAAGTAGTCAGGGGGCAACTAATGAAAAACTGTTTTTT. This encodes CASSSSQGATNEKLFF.

The chain has TRBV6-6 and TRBJ1-2, with D possibly being TRBD1 (5 bases). From germline, CDR1 is MNHNY and CDR2 SVGAGI (reference sequence). V lost 5 bases and J 7 bases, leaving 11 bases between the germline ends. This CDR3 has 12 residues. CDR3 in amino acids: CASSETDSGYTF. The CDR3, as DNA: TGTGCCAGCAGTGAGACAGACTCTGGCTACACCTTC.